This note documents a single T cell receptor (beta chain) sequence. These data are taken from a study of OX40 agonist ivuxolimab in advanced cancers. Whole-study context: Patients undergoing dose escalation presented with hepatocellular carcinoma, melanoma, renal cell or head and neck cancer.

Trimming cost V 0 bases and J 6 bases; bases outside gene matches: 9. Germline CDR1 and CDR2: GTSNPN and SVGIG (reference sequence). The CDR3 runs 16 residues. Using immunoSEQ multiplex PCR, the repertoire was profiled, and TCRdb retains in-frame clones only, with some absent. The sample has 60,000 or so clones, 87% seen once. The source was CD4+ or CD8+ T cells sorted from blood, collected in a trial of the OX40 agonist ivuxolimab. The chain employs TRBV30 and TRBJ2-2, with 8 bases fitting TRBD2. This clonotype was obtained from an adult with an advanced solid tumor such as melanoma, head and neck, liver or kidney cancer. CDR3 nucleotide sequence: TGTGCCTGGAGTGTACTCGGGAGGGGTGACGCCGGGGAGCTGTTTTTT. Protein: CAWSVLGRGDAGELFF. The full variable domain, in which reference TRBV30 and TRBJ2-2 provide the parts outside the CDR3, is SQTIHQWPATLVQPVGSPLSLECTVEGTSNPNLYWYRQAAGRGLQLLFYSVGIGQISSEVPQNLSASRPQDRQFILSSKKLLLSDSGFYLCAWSVLGRGDAGELFFGEGSRLTVL.